These 19 T cell receptor beta chains were sequenced from one sample in a study of naive and memory T cell subsets. An oligonucleotide containing a UMI was ligated to the 3' end of TCR cDNA. Ligated cDNA underwent four rounds of PCR with nested alpha and beta constant region primers and SP2. TCRdb reanalysed the 5' RACE reads using MiXCR and keeps one entry per CDR3 protein. The sample contains tens of thousands of distinct CDR3 sequences, roughly 7% of which appear only once. These receptors were taken from a male donor in good health.

The chain employs TRBV19 and TRBJ1-5; 11 positions match TRBD1. CDR1 is LNHDA, CDR2 SQIVND, per germline (reference sequence). The CDR3 runs to 15 residues. After removal of 5 bases from V and 2 bases from J, the junction contained 2 bases not matched to a gene. The DNA of the CDR3 is TGTGCCAGTAGTGGACAGGGGGCAGGCAATCAGCCCCAGCATTTT. The encoded protein is CASSGQGAGNQPQHF.

There are a few counts of this clonotype. This chain connects TRBV29-1 to TRBJ1-1; D perhaps matches TRBD1 (5 bases). Germline lookup yields CDR1 SQVTM and CDR2 ANQGSEA. The CDR3 is 12 residues long. The V gene lost 3 bases and the J gene lost 2 bases, with 7 bases spanning the gap. CDR3 sequence (DNA): TGCAGCGTTGACAGGGATAACACTGAAGCTTTCTTT. The encoded protein is CSVDRDNTEAFF.

Only a few counts were recorded for this clonotype. The chain links TRBV4-1 to TRBJ2-3; tentative D call: TRBD2 (5 bases). The length of the CDR3 is 14 residues. The V and J ends lost 4 bases and 0 bases respectively, with 8 bases between them. CDR1 and CDR2 (germline): MGHRA, YSYEKL. CDR3 sequence reads: CASSPTGSTDTQYF. The CDR3 region has the DNA TGCGCCAGCAGCCCCACGGGGAGCACAGATACGCAGTATTTT.

This clonotype occurred a few times. DNA of the CDR3: TGTGCCAGCAGCCCCCGCGGACTAGCGGCCTCCTACAATGAGCAGTTCTTC. The encoded protein is CASSPRGLAASYNEQFF. The V gene is TRBV3-1, the J gene TRBJ2-1, with TRBD2 identical over 10 bases. V shed 4 bases and J 0 bases; nucleotides not matched to a gene: 6. Germline V gene lookup returns CDR1 LGHDT and CDR2 YNNKEL (reference sequence). The CDR3 extends over 17 amino acids.

The sample holds one count of this clonotype. The V gene is TRBV19, the J gene TRBJ1-1, with unresolved D. CDR1 LNHDA and CDR2 SQIVND come from the germline V gene (reference sequence). The length of the CDR3 is 17 residues. The V gene lost 3 bases and the J gene lost 0 bases, with 17 bases spanning the gap. CDR3 region: CASSISGNEFMNTEAFF. As DNA, the CDR3 is TGTGCCAGTAGTATTAGTGGAAACGAGTTCATGAACACTGAAGCTTTCTTT.

In its sample, this clonotype was seen many times. The chain couples TRBV6-6 to TRBJ1-5; a weak D match, TRBD1 (5 bases). The CDR3 totals 14 residues. The germline V gene encodes CDR1 MNHNY and CDR2 SVGAGI (reference sequence). Trimming took 7 bases from V and 2 from J, leaving 12 bases between them. This CDR3 reads CASTLGGGNQPQHF. The CDR3 DNA sequence: TGTGCCAGCACCCTGGGGGGAGGCAATCAGCCCCAGCATTTT.

J is TRBJ1-5 and V is TRBV6-5, with 8 bases aligning to TRBD1. There are 14 residues in the CDR3. Per germline, CDR1 MNHEY and CDR2 SVGAGI. V gave up 6 bases and J gave up 6 bases; unmatched junction bases: 7. The CDR3 loop reads CASRPRQGFQPQHF. As DNA, the CDR3 is TGTGCCAGCAGACCTCGACAGGGGTTTCAGCCCCAGCATTTT.

J is TRBJ1-4 and V is TRBV7-6; weak D call: TRBD1 (6 bases). This CDR3 spans 15 amino acids. The V and J ends lost 0 bases and 6 bases respectively, with 11 bases between them. The germline V gene encodes CDR1 SGHVS and CDR2 FNYEAQ. The CDR3 sequence: CASSLAQGMDEKLFF. The CDR3 DNA follows: TGTGCCAGCAGCTTAGCGCAGGGGATGGATGAAAAACTGTTTTTT.

This clonotype has at least ten counts. The V and J genes are TRBV6-2 or TRBV6-3 and TRBJ2-1; D assignment may be TRBD1 or TRBD2 (6 bases each). V was clipped by 3 bases and J by 1 base, with 10 bases between them. Germline V CDR1 and CDR2: MNHEY, SVGEGT. CDR3 length equals 15 residues. CDR3 nucleotide sequence: TGTGCCAGCAGTTATACAGGGAGGTCCTACAATGAGCAGTTCTTC. Translated: CASSYTGRSYNEQFF.

In its sample, this clonotype was seen a few times. The chain combines TRBV7-9 with TRBJ2-2, with 11 bases aligning to TRBD2. The trim removed 5 bases at V and 0 bases at J, leaving 11 bases unmatched. Germline loops: CDR1 SEHNR, CDR2 FQNEAQ (reference sequence). This CDR3 spans 19 amino acids. This CDR3 is CASSDWGLAVSANTGELFF. CDR3 sequence (DNA): TGTGCCAGCAGCGACTGGGGACTAGCGGTTTCTGCGAACACCGGGGAGCTGTTTTTT.

This clonotype came up a few times. This chain uses TRBV18 with TRBJ1-5; 11 bases agree with TRBD1. The CDR3 is 16 amino acids. J was trimmed by 5 bases and V by 3 bases; bases with no gene match: 6. Germline V CDR1 and CDR2: KGHSH, LQKENI. CDR3 sequence (DNA): TGTGCCAGCTCACCCCGGGGACAGGGGGATGATCAGCCCCAGCATTTT. This sequence encodes CASSPRGQGDDQPQHF.

This clonotype was counted many times. This chain links TRBV3-1 with TRBJ2-3; D is ambiguous. CDR1 LGHDT and CDR2 YNNKEL come from the germline V gene (reference sequence). Between the trimmed V and J ends, which lost 0 bases and 10 bases, there was a span of 14 bases. This CDR3 has 14 amino acids. DNA of the CDR3: TGTGCCAGCAGCCAAGATACGGTTCAGGTGGCGCAGTATTTT. Translated, it gives CASSQDTVQVAQYF.

This clonotype was found many times. The chain joins TRBV6-4 to TRBJ2-5; TRBD1 matches 9 bases. V trimming: 3 bases; J trimming: 5 bases; junction bases outside the gene matches: 10. The CDR3 loop spans 16 amino acids. Germline V gene data show CDR1 as MRHNA and CDR2 as SNTAGT. CDR3 in amino acids: CASSEDPGQGVETQYF. CDR3 DNA: TGTGCCAGCAGTGAAGACCCGGGACAGGGTGTTGAGACCCAGTACTTC.

This clonotype was found a few times. The rearrangement uses TRBV18 and TRBJ2-6; the D gene is possibly TRBD2 (7 bases). V was pared by 6 bases and J by 0 bases, with 21 bases between. Germline V gene lookup returns CDR1 KGHSH and CDR2 LQKENI. CDR3 length: 19 residues. The CDR3 DNA reads as TGTGCCAGCTCGTACGTACGGGGGGCTACTACCTCTGGGGCCAACGTCCTGACTTTC. Translation gives CASSYVRGATTSGANVLTF.

This clonotype has just a few counts. This chain joins TRBV5-1 and TRBJ2-3; TRBD2 agrees at 15 bases. Per germline, CDR1 SGHRS and CDR2 YFSETQ. V shed 7 bases and J 1 base; nucleotides not matched to a gene: 7. The CDR3 has 17 amino acids. CDR3 amino acids: CASSGLAGGPGTDTQYF. Written as DNA, the CDR3 is TGCGCCAGCTCCGGACTAGCGGGAGGGCCCGGCACAGATACGCAGTATTTT.

The rearrangement uses TRBV29-1 and TRBJ2-2; D may be TRBD1 or TRBD2 (6 bases each). V was clipped by 5 bases and J by 1 base, with 14 bases between them. Looked up from germline, CDR1 is SQVTM and CDR2 is ANQGSEA. This CDR3 is 15 amino acids long. The CDR3 nucleotides are TGCAGCGTTAGTGGAGGGACACTGAACACCGGGGAGCTGTTTTTT. Translated: CSVSGGTLNTGELFF.

The V and J genes are TRBV2 and TRBJ2-1; D unclear. Germline CDR1 SNHLY, CDR2 FYNNEI. Trimming cost V 6 bases and J 2 bases, with 8 bases left between them. CDR3 length equals 13 residues. CDR3 sequence reads: CASRAEPYNEQFF. CDR3 bases: TGTGCCAGCAGAGCAGAACCCTACAATGAGCAGTTCTTC. Variable domain in full (rest from reference TRBV2 and TRBJ2-1): EPEVTQTPSHQVTQMGQEVILRCVPISNHLYFYWYRQILGQKVEFLVSFYNNEISEKSEIFDDQFSVERPDGSNFTLKIRSTKLEDSAMYFCASRAEPYNEQFFGPGTRLTVL.

This clonotype has more than one count but fewer than ten. The chain is built from TRBV5-1 and TRBJ2-3, with a weak D call TRBD1 (6 bases). This CDR3 is built from 14 residues. CDR1 SGHRS and CDR2 YFSETQ come from the germline V gene. V dropped 4 bases and J dropped 1 base, with 10 bases sitting between them. The CDR3 nucleotides read TGCGCCAGCAGCGAGGACAGTTGCACAGATACGCAGTATTTT. Translated, it gives CASSEDSCTDTQYF.

In this sample, this clonotype turned up many times. The chain has TRBV11-2 and TRBJ1-1, with D possibly being TRBD1 (6 bases). Trimming removed 5 bases from V and 3 bases from J, with 13 bases in between. CDR1 SGHAT and CDR2 FQNNGV come from the germline V gene. This CDR3 comprises 14 residues. CDR3 in amino acids: CASSQGQLDTEAFF. As DNA, the CDR3 is TGTGCCAGCAGCCAAGGACAGTTAGACACTGAAGCTTTCTTT.